Presented here are 11 T cell receptor beta chains from one specimen sequenced in a study of shared clonotypes between healthy human individuals. Profiling relied on immunoSEQ multiplex PCR, and the TCRdb table lists in-frame clones only, not all of them. The table lists about 1 million clones, 70% to 80% of them singletons. The sequenced sample consisted of memory CD4+ T cells sorted from blood. Indicated subset: CD45RA-negative fraction. These receptors were collected from a man aged 18 to 30 in good health.

The chain is built from TRBV15 and TRBJ2-5; no reliable D call. CDR3 length equals 15 residues. CDR1 and CDR2 (germline): LNHNV, YYDKDF (reference sequence). V dropped 5 bases and J dropped 5 bases, with 18 bases sitting between them. The CDR3 coding sequence is TGTGCCACCAGCGCCAGGAGAATAGTACGGGAGACCCAGTACTTC. It translates to CATSARRIVRETQYF.

This clone was seen a single time. The rearrangement joins TRBV28 to TRBJ2-1; D perhaps matches TRBD2 (6 bases). The CDR3 runs to 14 residues. V lost 7 bases and J 0 bases, leaving 10 bases between the germline ends. From germline, CDR1 is MDHEN and CDR2 SYDVKM. The CDR3 spells CASNGRSSYNEQFF. Written as DNA, the CDR3 is TGTGCCAGCAATGGGAGGAGCTCCTACAATGAGCAGTTCTTC.

This clone has just a few counts. V usage is TRBV5-1 and J usage is TRBJ2-5; 7 bases fit TRBD2. This CDR3 comprises 15 residues. Trimming removed 6 bases from V and 1 base from J; junction bases left unmatched: 9. From germline, CDR1 is SGHRS and CDR2 YFSETQ. The CDR3 nucleotides are TGCGCCAGCACCCGGAGCGGGGATGTCCAAGAGACCCAGTACTTC. Its protein product is CASTRSGDVQETQYF.

Comments on this clone: One base separates it from a far larger clone, so it is likely a read error. The chain uses TRBV2 and TRBJ2-7; 7 positions agree with TRBD1. Per germline, CDR1 SNHLY and CDR2 FYNNEI. J gave up 2 bases and V 5 bases, and 3 bases lay outside the gene matches. The CDR3 covers 13 residues. CDR3 sequence: CASSLGTAYEQYF. In DNA form, the CDR3 reads TGTGCCAGCAGTTTAGGGACAGCCTACGAGCAGTACTTC.

The chain carries TRBV2 and TRBJ2-1; D unresolved. This CDR3 contains 13 residues. Germline lookup yields CDR1 SNHLY and CDR2 FYNNEI. V lost 6 bases to trimming and J lost 5 bases, with 11 bases between them. CDR3 coding DNA: TGTGCCAGCAGCCTGGAAGGGAACAATGAGCAGTTCTTC. Encoded protein: CASSLEGNNEQFF.

The chain uses TRBV13 and TRBJ1-2, with 7 bases aligning to TRBD1. This CDR3 is 13 amino acids long. V lost 5 bases to trimming and J lost 7 bases; unmatched junction nucleotides: 7. Germline V gene lookup returns CDR1 PRHDT and CDR2 FYEKMQ (reference sequence). The CDR3 is CASSQYRGGGYTF. CDR3 bases: TGTGCCAGCAGCCAATACAGGGGCGGTGGCTACACCTTC.

The chain employs TRBV15 and TRBJ1-1; possible D gene TRBD1, 5 bases. This CDR3 has 13 residues. The V end lost 0 bases, the J end lost 10 bases, and 12 bases lay between the germline ends. Germline V gene sequence: CDR1 LNHNV, CDR2 YYDKDF (reference sequence). The CDR3 loop reads CATSRDSPRGAFF. CDR3 in DNA: TGTGCCACCAGCAGAGATAGCCCAAGGGGAGCTTTCTTT.

This clone has just a few counts. The chain combines TRBV6-1 with TRBJ2-3; unclear D gene. V was shortened by 3 bases and J by 0 bases, with 7 bases between the two germline ends. The CDR3 sequence is 14 residues long. In germline, CDR1 is MNHNS, CDR2 SASEGT. CDR3 nucleotide sequence: TGTGCCAGCAGTGACCAACCTAGCACAGATACGCAGTATTTT. Its translation: CASSDQPSTDTQYF.

CDR3 nucleotides: TGTGCCATCAGTGAGTCGACGGGTACCCCTGAAGCTTTCTTT. The encoded protein is CAISESTGTPEAFF. This rearrangement joins TRBV10-3 to TRBJ1-1; D gene uncertain. Germline assignment: CDR1 ENHRY and CDR2 SYGVKD. Trimming shortened V by 0 bases and J by 6 bases, and 11 bases separated the two germline ends. CDR3 length: 14 residues.

The chain is built from TRBV19 and TRBJ1-5, with D perhaps matching TRBD1 (6 bases). The CDR3 is 15 residues long. V was clipped by 5 bases and J by 2 bases, with 13 bases between them. Germline V lookup: CDR1 LNHDA, CDR2 SQIVND (reference sequence). CDR3 bases: TGTGCCAGTAGTTCAGTAGGGGGAGGCAATCAGCCCCAGCATTTT. Translated: CASSSVGGGNQPQHF. The full variable domain, its missing parts supplied by reference TRBV19 and TRBJ1-5, is DGGITQSPKYLFRKEGQNVTLSCEQNLNHDAMYWYRQDPGQGLRLIYYSQIVNDFQKGDIAEGYSVSREKKESFPLTVTSAQKNPTAFYLCASSSVGGGNQPQHFGDGTRLSIL.

The chain joins TRBV11-2 to TRBJ1-2; D might be TRBD1 (5 bases). Trimming cost V 5 bases and J 4 bases, with 23 bases left between them. The CDR3 extends over 17 amino acids. Per germline, CDR1 SGHAT and CDR2 FQNNGV. CDR3 in DNA: TGTGCCAGCAGCATTAATGGCGGAGCACAGGTTGGCTATGGCTACACCTTC. It is translated as CASSINGGAQVGYGYTF.